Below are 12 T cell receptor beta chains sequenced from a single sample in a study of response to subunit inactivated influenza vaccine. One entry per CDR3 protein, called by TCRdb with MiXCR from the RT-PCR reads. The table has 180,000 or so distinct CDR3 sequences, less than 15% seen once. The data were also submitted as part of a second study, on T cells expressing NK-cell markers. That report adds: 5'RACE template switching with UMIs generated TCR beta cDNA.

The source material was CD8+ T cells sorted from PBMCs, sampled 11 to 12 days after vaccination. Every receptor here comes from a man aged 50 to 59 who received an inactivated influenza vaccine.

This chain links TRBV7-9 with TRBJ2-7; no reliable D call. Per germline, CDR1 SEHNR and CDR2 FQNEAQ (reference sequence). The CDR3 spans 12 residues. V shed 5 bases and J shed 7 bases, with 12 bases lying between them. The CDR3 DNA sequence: TGTGCCAGCAGCCAACAAAGCCTTGAGCAGTACTTC. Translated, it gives CASSQQSLEQYF.

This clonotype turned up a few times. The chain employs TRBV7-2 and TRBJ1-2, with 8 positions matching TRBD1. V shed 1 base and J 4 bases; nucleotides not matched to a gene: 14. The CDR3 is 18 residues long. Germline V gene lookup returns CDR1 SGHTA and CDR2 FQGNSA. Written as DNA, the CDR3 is TGTGCCAGCAGCTTAGTTTTGGCAGGGGGCATTTTTGGCTATGGCTACACCTTC. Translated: CASSLVLAGGIFGYGYTF.

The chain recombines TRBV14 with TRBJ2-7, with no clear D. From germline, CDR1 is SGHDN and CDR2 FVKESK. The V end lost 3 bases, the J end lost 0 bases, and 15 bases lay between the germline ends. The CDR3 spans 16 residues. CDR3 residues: CASSHRGTDNSYEQYF. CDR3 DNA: TGTGCCAGCAGCCACAGAGGAACTGACAACTCCTACGAGCAGTACTTC.

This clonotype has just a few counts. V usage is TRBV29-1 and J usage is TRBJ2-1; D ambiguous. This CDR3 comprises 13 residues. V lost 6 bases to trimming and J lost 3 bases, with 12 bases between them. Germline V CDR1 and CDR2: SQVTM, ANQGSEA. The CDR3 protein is CSVLSPNYNEQFF. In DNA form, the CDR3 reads TGCAGCGTCCTAAGTCCAAACTACAATGAGCAGTTCTTC.

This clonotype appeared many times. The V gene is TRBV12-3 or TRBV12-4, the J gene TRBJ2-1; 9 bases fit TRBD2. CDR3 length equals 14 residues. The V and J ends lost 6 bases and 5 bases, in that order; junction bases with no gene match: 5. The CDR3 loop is CASSGLARHNEQFF. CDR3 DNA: TGTGCCAGCAGCGGACTAGCGAGACACAATGAGCAGTTCTTC.

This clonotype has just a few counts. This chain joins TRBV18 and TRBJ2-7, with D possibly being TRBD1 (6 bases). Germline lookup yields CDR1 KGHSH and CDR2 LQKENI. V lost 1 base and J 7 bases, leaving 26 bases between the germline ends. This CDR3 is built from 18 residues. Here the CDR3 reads CASSPRVTGQLLLREQYF. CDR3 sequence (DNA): TGTGCCAGCTCACCACGAGTCACGGGACAATTACTCCTACGGGAGCAGTACTTC.

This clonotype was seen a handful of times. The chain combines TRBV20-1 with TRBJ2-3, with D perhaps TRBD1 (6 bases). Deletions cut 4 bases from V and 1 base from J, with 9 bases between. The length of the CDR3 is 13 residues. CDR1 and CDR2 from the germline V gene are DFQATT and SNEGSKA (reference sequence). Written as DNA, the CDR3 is TGCAGTGCTATTAGACAGGGCACAGATACGCAGTATTTT. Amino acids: CSAIRQGTDTQYF.

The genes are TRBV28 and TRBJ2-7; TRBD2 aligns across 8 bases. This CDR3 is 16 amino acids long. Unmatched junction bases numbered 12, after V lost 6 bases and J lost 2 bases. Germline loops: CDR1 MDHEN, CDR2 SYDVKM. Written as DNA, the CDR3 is TGTGCCAGCAGCTTACTACCGGGACTAGTGACCTACGAGCAGTACTTC. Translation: CASSLLPGLVTYEQYF.

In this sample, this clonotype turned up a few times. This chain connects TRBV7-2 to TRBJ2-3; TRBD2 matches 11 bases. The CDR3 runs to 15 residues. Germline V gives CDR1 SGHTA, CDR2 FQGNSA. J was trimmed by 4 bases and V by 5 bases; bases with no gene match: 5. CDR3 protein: CASSNSGGAADTQYF. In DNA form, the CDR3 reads TGTGCCAGCAGCAATAGCGGGGGGGCGGCAGATACGCAGTATTTT.

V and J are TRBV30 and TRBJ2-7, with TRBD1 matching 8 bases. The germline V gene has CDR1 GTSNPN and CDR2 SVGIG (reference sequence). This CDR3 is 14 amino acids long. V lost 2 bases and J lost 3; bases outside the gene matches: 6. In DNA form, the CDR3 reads TGTGCCTGGAGTTCACCGGGACAGGACTACGAGCAGTACTTC. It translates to CAWSSPGQDYEQYF.

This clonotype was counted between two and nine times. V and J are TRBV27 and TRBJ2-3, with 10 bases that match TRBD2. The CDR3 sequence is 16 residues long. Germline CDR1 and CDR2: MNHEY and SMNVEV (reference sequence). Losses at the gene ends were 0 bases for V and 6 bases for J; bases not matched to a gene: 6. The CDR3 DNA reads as TGTGCCAGCAGTTTATCAGCGGGAGGGTGGTTGGATACGCAGTATTTT. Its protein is CASSLSAGGWLDTQYF.

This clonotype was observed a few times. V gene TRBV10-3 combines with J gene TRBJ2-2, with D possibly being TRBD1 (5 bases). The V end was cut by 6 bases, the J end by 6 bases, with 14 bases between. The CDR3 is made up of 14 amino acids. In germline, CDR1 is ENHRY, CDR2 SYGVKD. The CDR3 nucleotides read TGTGCCATCAGATCGGACACACTGGCCGGGGAGCTGTTTTTT. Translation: CAIRSDTLAGELFF.